This record covers a single T cell receptor (beta chain). Its antigen remains unidentified. No per-base quality is available; no much larger clone lies one base away. The data originate from a study of blood T cells in healthy people across ages (dated by TCRdb to the mid-2010s). Notes on the research overall: In model experiments, roughly one uniquely barcoded TCR beta cDNA molecule per two T cells was captured by template switching. Using deep sequencing normalized with unique cDNA molecular identifiers, the study measured how TCR beta repertoire diversity changes with age. Four age groups were formed from the donors: young (average approximately 15 years), middle-aged (approximately 40), aged (over 55) and long-lived (approximately 78). For two donors (one aged 18 to 30 and one aged 80 or older), the study analyzed two additional independent replicas of 1 million unique cDNA reads from the same blood draw.

The CDR3 numbers 15 residues from cysteine through phenylalanine. Only the CDR3 DNA is retained, 45 bases long and in frame from the first base. Germline trimming amounts to 1 base on V and 8 bases on J, with 8 as the count of junction bases outside the gene matches. Per the germline V gene (reference sequence), LGHDT is the CDR1 and YNNKEL is the CDR2. Receptors were amplified or captured by 5' RACE. The listed sequencing device is Illumina HiSeq 2500. A second PCR of about 7 to 12 cycles was run with a J-beta primer mix and a sample-barcoded 5' primer. A unique molecular identifier was introduced onto each TCR beta cDNA molecule by a template-switch 5' adaptor carrying 12 random nucleotides. Each sample yielded at least 3 million CDR3-containing paired-end reads. All of the RNA was converted into first-strand cDNA using the Mint cDNA synthesis kit, with a TRBC-specific oligonucleotide serving as the primer. After uracil-DNA glycosylase treatment, a first 18-cycle PCR used universal primers M1SS and BC2_uni_R on all cDNA. The original methods were these. Each sample was normalized by randomly selecting 1 million high-quality reads, each carrying a distinct molecular identifier. Reads sharing molecular identifiers were discarded rather than binned into consensus sequences. MiTCR, run with a Q25 quality threshold and the strictest error-elimination algorithm, handled CDR3 identification, clonotype clustering and error correction. A nonparametric unseen species model with Euler transformation was used to estimate a lower bound on total TCR beta diversity. TCRdb's own reprocessing of the public reads used fastp at Q25 and MiXCR and kept productive beta chains. Each record represents a unique CDR3 protein, reported with the most common genes and DNA among its rows. The V and J calls come from TCRdb's annotation, not from the publication. The sample table shows around 700,000 distinct CDR3 sequences, and about 25% are seen once. The ten most abundant clones make up 9.4% of the sample.

Results and caveats for the whole study, not just this receptor: Bulk unsorted PBMC profiling prevented conclusive comparison of naive and antigen-experienced compartments. Because the CMV infection status of the donors was unknown, age-related changes in expanded clonotypes may potentially have been confounded. A strong correlation was found between observed TCR beta diversity and the percentage of naive T cells measured by flow cytometry. As age increased, observed TCR beta diversity per million T cells dropped in a roughly linear way, and a significant reduction was already evident by age 40. Compared with the aged group, more naive CD4+ T cells, fewer expanded clones and increased TCR diversity were shown by the long-lived group, suggesting age selection. Total diversity estimates from one million sequenced T cells were considered lower bounds and underestimates.

Donors were a few dozen systemically healthy Caucasian individuals from Russia aged roughly 6 to 90 years. Each donor gave around 9 milliliters of peripheral blood, collected into EDTA-treated Vacutainer tubes. Ficoll-Paque density-gradient centrifugation was used to isolate PBMCs, with at least 6 million per sample. Total RNA, at least 6 micrograms per sample, was extracted from PBMCs with Trizol reagent. For every donor, flow cytometry on a PBMC aliquot measured the percentage of naive CD45RAhigh/CD27high T cells. The sample was also reused in another study, on T cells of mothers and their children. Per that second paper: Donors were nine systemically healthy Caucasian individuals: three mothers and their six children. cDNA synthesis used all of the extracted RNA, with around 1.4 ug of RNA in each 15 ul reaction. Sample barcodes and 2-4 random nucleotides were added via the M1S primer in the second PCR. More than 9.5 million TCR beta CDR3 reads were obtained from each mother, and some 3 million reads were obtained from each child. Thymic selection similarly shapes TCR recombination output in related and unrelated pairs, with minor effect from inherited differences. Normalized repertoire overlap was always slightly but never significantly higher in related than unrelated mother-child pairs. No persistent microchimeric T cell clones were found, with a detection sensitivity of approximately 110 clones per million clonotypes. In the study, deep NGS was used to compare the TCR beta repertoires of mothers and children, and features distinguishing related mother-child pairs from unrelated individuals were sought. On average, the children were about 10 +/- 4 years old, while the mothers were about 40 +/- 4 years old. After adapter ligation with NEBNext reagents, the libraries were sequenced on Illumina HiSeq 2000 with 100+100 nt paired-end reads. To prevent cross-contamination, the mother and child libraries were prepared a month apart and were sequenced in separate runs. For each donor, somewhere between about 450,000 and 2,000,000 distinct TCR beta clonotypes were identified. Naive TCR beta clonotypes were estimated from low-frequency clonotypes matched to each donor's FACS-determined naive share, without sorting.

Sequenced sample: blood. The chain employs TRBV3-1 and TRBJ2-1, with 7 bases in between that match TRBD2. This TCR derives from a boy aged 5-17 years in good health. The DNA sequence is TGTGCCAGCAGCCAAGGGTGGGAGGGCCGACATGAGCAGTTCTTC. It codes for CASSQGWEGRHEQFF.